This TCR beta chain derives from a study of human T cells and chemical hapten exposure. In the study overall: Donors were sensitized with 2% DPC on the upper inner arm.

A single record per CDR3 protein comes from TCRdb applying MiXCR to the RACE reads. The table shows around 150,000 distinct CDR3 sequences, with approximately 14% occurring only once. The sample's time point: patch test 1, 2 weeks after DPC sensitization. Treatment defined: therapeutic diphenylcyclopropenone sensitization with weekly scalp DPC. The table lists this clonotype with a few counts. Germline-derived CDR1 and CDR2 are SGDLS and YYNGEE. The V gene lost 4 bases and the J gene lost 5 bases, with 18 bases spanning the gap. The CDR3 spans 15 residues. The gene calls are TRBV9 and TRBJ2-5; D may match TRBD1 or TRBD2 (5 bases each). The sample was whole blood, taken in connection with sensitization to the hapten diphenylcyclopropenone (DPC). The receptor was isolated from a woman in her twenties or thirties with alopecia areata. Some clones in this sample may be carry-over from other donors' samples. CDR3 region: CASSPREYPEETQYF. The CDR3 nucleotides are TGTGCCAGCAGCCCCAGGGAGTACCCTGAGGAGACCCAGTACTTC.